The TCR beta chain under discussion was sequenced for a study of blood T cell repertoires in COVID-19. Background on the study: Whether acute or convalescent, the COVID-19 samples came from the United States, Italy and Spain.

Original processing methods: Using reference gene primer amplification, nucleated cell counts were estimated. Clones were sequenced by immunoSEQ multiplex PCR, and TCRdb holds only the in-frame ones, with some missing. The V and J calls and clone size were taken over from that table, and D and trimming were inferred from the DNA. The sample contains about 98,000 clones, approximately 82% of which appear only once. Trimming removed 3 bases from V and 6 bases from J, with 9 bases in between. Germline-derived CDR1 and CDR2 are DFQATT and SNEGSKA (reference sequence). The CDR3 runs 12 residues. A few counts support this clone.

The clonotype originates from a man aged 70 or older with active or convalescent COVID-19. The rearrangement uses TRBV20-1 and TRBJ1-5, with no clear D. Sequences were obtained from peripheral blood. The CDR3 nucleotides read TGCAGTGCTAGTGGTGCCGGTCAGCCCCAGCATTTT. Translating it yields CSASGAGQPQHF.